This TCR beta chain was identified during a study of T cell changes during pregnancy in multiple sclerosis. Repertoires were generated with immunoSEQ multiplex PCR, while TCRdb's copy carries only in-frame clones and drops some. The sample includes 75,000 to 95,000 clones, approximately 93% seen only once; the top ten take roughly 2.5%. This CDR3 has 13 amino acids. Trimming removed 7 bases at V and 1 base at J, with 10 bases between. Germline CDR1 and CDR2: MNHEY and SVGAGI. The sample here was peripheral blood, taken in the second trimester of pregnancy. The gene calls are TRBV6-5 and TRBJ2-5; D perhaps matches TRBD1 (6 bases). This TCR was recovered from a female donor with multiple sclerosis, enrolled in a pregnancy study. CDR3 bases: TGTGCCAGCACTACGACAGGCCAAGAGACCCAGTACTTC. This encodes CASTTTGQETQYF.